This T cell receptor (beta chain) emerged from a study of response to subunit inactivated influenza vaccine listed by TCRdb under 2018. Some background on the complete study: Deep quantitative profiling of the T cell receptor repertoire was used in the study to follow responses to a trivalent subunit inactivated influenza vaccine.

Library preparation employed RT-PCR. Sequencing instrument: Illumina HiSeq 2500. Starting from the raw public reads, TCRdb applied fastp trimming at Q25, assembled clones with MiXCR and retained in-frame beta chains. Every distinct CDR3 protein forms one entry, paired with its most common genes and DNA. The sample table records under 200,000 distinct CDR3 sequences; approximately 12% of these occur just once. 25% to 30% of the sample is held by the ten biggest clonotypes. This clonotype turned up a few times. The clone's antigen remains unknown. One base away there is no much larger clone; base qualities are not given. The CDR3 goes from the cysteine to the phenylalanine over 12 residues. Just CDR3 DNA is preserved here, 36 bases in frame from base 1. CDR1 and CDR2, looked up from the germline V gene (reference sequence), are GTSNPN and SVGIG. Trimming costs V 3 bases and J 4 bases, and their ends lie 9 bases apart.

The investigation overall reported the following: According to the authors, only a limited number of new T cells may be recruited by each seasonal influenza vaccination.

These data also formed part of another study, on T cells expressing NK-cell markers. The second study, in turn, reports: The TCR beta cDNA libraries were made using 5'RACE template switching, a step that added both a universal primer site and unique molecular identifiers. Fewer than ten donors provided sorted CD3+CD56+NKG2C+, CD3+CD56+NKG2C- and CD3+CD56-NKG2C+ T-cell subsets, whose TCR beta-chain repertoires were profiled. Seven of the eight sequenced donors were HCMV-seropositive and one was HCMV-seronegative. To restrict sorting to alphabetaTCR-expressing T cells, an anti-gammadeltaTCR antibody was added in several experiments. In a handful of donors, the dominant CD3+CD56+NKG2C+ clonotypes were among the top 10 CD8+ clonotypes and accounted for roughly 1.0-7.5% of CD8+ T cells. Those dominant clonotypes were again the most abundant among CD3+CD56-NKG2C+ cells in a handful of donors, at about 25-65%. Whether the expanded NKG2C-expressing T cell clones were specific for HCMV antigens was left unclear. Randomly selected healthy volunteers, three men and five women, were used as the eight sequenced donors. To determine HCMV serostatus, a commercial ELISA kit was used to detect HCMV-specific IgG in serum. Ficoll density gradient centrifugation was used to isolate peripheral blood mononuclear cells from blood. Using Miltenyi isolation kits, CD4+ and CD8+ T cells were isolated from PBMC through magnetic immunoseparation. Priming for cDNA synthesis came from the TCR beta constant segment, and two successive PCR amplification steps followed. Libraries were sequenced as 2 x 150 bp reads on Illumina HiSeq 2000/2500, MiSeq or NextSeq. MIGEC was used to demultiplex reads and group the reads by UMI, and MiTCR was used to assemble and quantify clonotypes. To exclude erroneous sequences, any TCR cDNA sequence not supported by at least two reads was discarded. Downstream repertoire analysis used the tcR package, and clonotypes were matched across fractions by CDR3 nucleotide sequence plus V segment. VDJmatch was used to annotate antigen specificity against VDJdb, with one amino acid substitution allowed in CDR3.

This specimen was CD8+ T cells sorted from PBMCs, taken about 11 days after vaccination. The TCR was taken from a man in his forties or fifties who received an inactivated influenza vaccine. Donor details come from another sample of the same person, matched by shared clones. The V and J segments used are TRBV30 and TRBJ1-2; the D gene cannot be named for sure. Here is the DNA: TGTGCCTGGAGGGAAGGGAGCTATGGCTACACCTTC. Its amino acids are CAWREGSYGYTF.